The text below deals with one TCR beta chain. The data stem from a study of cytomegalovirus exposure and HLA in healthy donors. PCR used 60 Vbeta primers and 13 Jbeta primers. Sequencing used immunoSEQ multiplex PCR; TCRdb keeps in-frame clones, though not all of them. The data contain about 200,000 clones, approximately 80% of them singletons. The V end was cut by 5 bases, the J end by 2 bases, with 13 bases between. Per germline, CDR1 MNHEY and CDR2 SMNVEV (reference sequence). This CDR3 contains 15 residues. The sequence was collected from a boy between 2 and 10 years old in good health and CMV-seronegative. Sequenced material: PBMCs. The chain combines TRBV27 with TRBJ2-1; D is possibly TRBD2 (6 bases). This CDR3 is CASSASGRTYNEQFF. The CDR3 region has the DNA TGTGCCAGCAGTGCAAGCGGGCGGACCTACAATGAGCAGTTCTTC.